The sequence of this T cell receptor (beta chain) was determined in a study of Ad26.COV2.S vaccination and SARS-CoV-2 variants. Treatment given: 15 to 20 received Ad26.COV2.S at low or high dose, single or two shots; roughly five received placebo; per-sample allocation not given. On day 63 after the first injection, vaccine and placebo recipients gave samples. This table comes from immunoSEQ multiplex PCR, and its TCRdb copy is limited to in-frame clones, with some not included. The profile covers about 500,000 clones, with 89% appearing a single time and about 1.7% taken by the ten largest. Trimming pared 3 bases from V and 4 bases from J, leaving 18 bases between. CDR1 is MDHEN and CDR2 is SYDVKM in the germline V gene. CDR3 length: 16 residues.

The receptor comes from a person aged 18-65 years who received the Ad26.COV2.S COVID-19 vaccine or a placebo. Source: peripheral blood, taken in a trial of Ad26.COV2.S vaccine versus placebo. This chain uses TRBV28 with TRBJ1-1; D remains unclear. The CDR3 protein is CASSLPPSVLGTEAFF. CDR3 nucleotides: TGTGCCAGCAGTTTGCCCCCCTCAGTGCTGGGCACTGAAGCTTTCTTT.